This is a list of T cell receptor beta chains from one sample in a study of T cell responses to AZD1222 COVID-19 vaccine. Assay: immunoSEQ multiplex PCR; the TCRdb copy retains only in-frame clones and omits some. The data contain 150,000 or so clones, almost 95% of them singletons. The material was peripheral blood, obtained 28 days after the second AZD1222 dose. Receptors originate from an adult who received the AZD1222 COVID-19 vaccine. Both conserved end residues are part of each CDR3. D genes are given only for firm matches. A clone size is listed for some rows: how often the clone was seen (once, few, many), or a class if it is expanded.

CDR3 DNA: TGTGCCAGCAGGGCAGGTGGGGCCAACGTCCTGACTTTC
CDR3 protein: CASRAGGANVLTF
D gene: .
clone size: .
J gene: TRBJ2-6
V gene: TRBV6-5

CDR3 DNA: TGTGCCAGCAGTTCCACGGGACAGGGGAACACTGAAGCTTTCTTT
CDR3 protein: CASSSTGQGNTEAFF
D gene: TRBD1
clone size: .
J gene: TRBJ1-1
V gene: TRBV6-5

CDR3 DNA: TGTGCCAGCAGCCAAGGACTAGCGGGAGTCTACGAGCAGTACTTC
CDR3 protein: CASSQGLAGVYEQYF
D gene: TRBD2
clone size: .
J gene: TRBJ2-7
V gene: TRBV28

CDR3 DNA: TGTGCCAGCAGCTCCATAGCGGGGATTAGCACAGATACGCAGTATTTT
CDR3 protein: CASSSIAGISTDTQYF
D gene: TRBD2
clone size: .
J gene: TRBJ2-3
V gene: TRBV11-3

CDR3 DNA: TGTGCCAGCAGCGTAGGCCCCCTCCCCTACAATGAGCAGTTCTTC
CDR3 protein: CASSVGPLPYNEQFF
D gene: .
clone size: .
J gene: TRBJ2-1
V gene: TRBV9

CDR3 DNA: TGTGCCAGCAGCTTGGGGTGGGGTGTGGAGACCCAGTACTTC
CDR3 protein: CASSLGWGVETQYF
D gene: .
clone size: .
J gene: TRBJ2-5
V gene: TRBV5-6

CDR3 DNA: TGTGCCAGCAGCGCAGACACGTATCAGCCCCAGCATTTT
CDR3 protein: CASSADTYQPQHF
D gene: .
clone size: .
J gene: TRBJ1-5
V gene: TRBV6-4

CDR3 DNA: TGTGCCAGCAGCCCTTGGACCGCAAATTCACCCCTCCACTTT
CDR3 protein: CASSPWTANSPLHF
D gene: .
clone size: .
J gene: TRBJ1-6
V gene: TRBV3-1/TRBV3-2

CDR3 DNA: TGCGCCAGCACCCCGGGCCCTGGACAGACTTACAATGAGCAGTTCTTC
CDR3 protein: CASTPGPGQTYNEQFF
D gene: .
clone size: .
J gene: TRBJ2-1
V gene: TRBV5-1

CDR3 DNA: TGTGCCAGCTTCGCAGATACGCAGTATTTT
CDR3 protein: CASFADTQYF
D gene: .
clone size: .
J gene: TRBJ2-3
V gene: TRBV2

CDR3 DNA: TGTGCCAGCAGGGCGGGGGACTCTGGAAACACCATATATTTT
CDR3 protein: CASRAGDSGNTIYF
D gene: .
clone size: .
J gene: TRBJ1-3
V gene: TRBV28

CDR3 DNA: TGCGCCAGCAGTGACACCCGGCAGGGAGGGAACACTGAAGCTTTCTTT
CDR3 protein: CASSDTRQGGNTEAFF
D gene: .
clone size: once
J gene: TRBJ1-1
V gene: TRBV10-1

CDR3 DNA: TGTGCCAGCAGCCATGAAATGGGGACTAGTTGGCCTCAGTTCTTC
CDR3 protein: CASSHEMGTSWPQFF
D gene: TRBD2
clone size: once
J gene: TRBJ2-1
V gene: TRBV4-2

CDR3 DNA: TGTGCCAGCACCCCCGGAGGGGGGCGAGCCGGGGAGCTGTTTTTT
CDR3 protein: CASTPGGGRAGELFF
D gene: .
clone size: .
J gene: TRBJ2-2
V gene: TRBV6-2/TRBV6-3

CDR3 DNA: TGCGCCAGCAGCCAAACCCGACAGGGTACCGGGGAGCTGTTTTTT
CDR3 protein: CASSQTRQGTGELFF
D gene: TRBD1
clone size: .
J gene: TRBJ2-2
V gene: TRBV4-3

CDR3 DNA: TGTGCCAGCAGCGCGGGGGGACTAGCGGTCACAGATACGCAGTATTTT
CDR3 protein: CASSAGGLAVTDTQYF
D gene: TRBD2
clone size: .
J gene: TRBJ2-3
V gene: TRBV9

CDR3 DNA: TGTGCCAGCAGCCAATGGCGACAGGGATATGGTGAGACCCAGTACTTC
CDR3 protein: CASSQWRQGYGETQYF
D gene: TRBD1
clone size: .
J gene: TRBJ2-5
V gene: TRBV3-1/TRBV3-2

CDR3 DNA: TGTGCCACCAGGGGATCCGGGACTAGCGGGTCTTCCTACGAGCAGTACTTC
CDR3 protein: CATRGSGTSGSSYEQYF
D gene: TRBD2
clone size: .
J gene: TRBJ2-7
V gene: TRBV24-1

CDR3 DNA: TGTGCCAGCAGCGGGGCAGGGAGCGGAAACACCATATATTTT
CDR3 protein: CASSGAGSGNTIYF
D gene: .
clone size: .
J gene: TRBJ1-3
V gene: TRBV6-5

CDR3 DNA: TGCGCCAGCAGCGAGGGTGGACCGGGGGACACTGAAGCTTTCTTT
CDR3 protein: CASSEGGPGDTEAFF
D gene: .
clone size: .
J gene: TRBJ1-1
V gene: TRBV5-1

CDR3 DNA: TGTGCCAGCAGCTTGTACGACAGGGTGAACACTGAAGCTTTCTTT
CDR3 protein: CASSLYDRVNTEAFF
D gene: TRBD1
clone size: .
J gene: TRBJ1-1
V gene: TRBV5-6

CDR3 DNA: TGTGCCAGTAGTATAGCAGGGACTAGCGGCTACGAGCAGTACTTC
CDR3 protein: CASSIAGTSGYEQYF
D gene: TRBD2
clone size: .
J gene: TRBJ2-7
V gene: TRBV19

CDR3 DNA: TGTGCCAGCAGTTTGGGTGGCAGCTACGAGCAGTACTTC
CDR3 protein: CASSLGGSYEQYF
D gene: .
clone size: .
J gene: TRBJ2-7
V gene: TRBV6-6

CDR3 DNA: TGTGCCAGCAGCCAAGGGGCAGGGGTAGGCGAGCAGTACTTC
CDR3 protein: CASSQGAGVGEQYF
D gene: .
clone size: .
J gene: TRBJ2-7
V gene: TRBV3-1/TRBV3-2

CDR3 DNA: TGTGCCAGCAGCTTACAAGCCTCCTACGAGCAGTACTTC
CDR3 protein: CASSLQASYEQYF
D gene: .
clone size: .
J gene: TRBJ2-7
V gene: TRBV7-6

CDR3 DNA: TGTGCCAGTAGTACGGGACTAGCGAACTACGAGCAGTACTTC
CDR3 protein: CASSTGLANYEQYF
D gene: TRBD2
clone size: .
J gene: TRBJ2-7
V gene: TRBV19

CDR3 DNA: TGTGCCAGCTCCCCCCGCGGGTATAACTATGGCTACACCTTC
CDR3 protein: CASSPRGYNYGYTF
D gene: .
clone size: .
J gene: TRBJ1-2
V gene: TRBV6-5

CDR3 DNA: TGTGCCTGGAGTACAGGGGCCACGTTGGGTGGCTACACCTTC
CDR3 protein: CAWSTGATLGGYTF
D gene: TRBD1
clone size: .
J gene: TRBJ1-2
V gene: TRBV30

CDR3 DNA: TGTGCCAGTAACCCCAATCGACGGGCAGAGGCTTTCTTT
CDR3 protein: CASNPNRRAEAFF
D gene: .
clone size: .
J gene: TRBJ1-1
V gene: TRBV19

CDR3 DNA: TGTGCCTGGAGTGTAACCCGTACAGGGGGAGGCTATGGCTACACCTTC
CDR3 protein: CAWSVTRTGGGYGYTF
D gene: TRBD1
clone size: .
J gene: TRBJ1-2
V gene: TRBV30

CDR3 DNA: TGTGCCAGCAGCTTAGCCGAGGGGGGCCCCTACGAGCAGTACTTC
CDR3 protein: CASSLAEGGPYEQYF
D gene: .
clone size: .
J gene: TRBJ2-7
V gene: TRBV7-2

CDR3 DNA: TGTGCCAGCAGCTTGGCCCGGGGACGTAGGGGCTACACCTTC
CDR3 protein: CASSLARGRRGYTF
D gene: .
clone size: few
J gene: TRBJ1-2
V gene: TRBV5-8

CDR3 DNA: TGTGCCAGCAGCGCGGACAGGGTGACCAGCTATGGCTACACCTTC
CDR3 protein: CASSADRVTSYGYTF
D gene: TRBD1
clone size: .
J gene: TRBJ1-2
V gene: TRBV27

CDR3 DNA: TGTGCCAGCCGTCGGGAGGGAAGAACCGGGGAGCTGTTTTTT
CDR3 protein: CASRREGRTGELFF
D gene: TRBD2
clone size: .
J gene: TRBJ2-2
V gene: TRBV6-4

CDR3 DNA: TGTGCCAGCAGCCAAGATAGGTATCAGACCGTTTATGGCTACACCTTC
CDR3 protein: CASSQDRYQTVYGYTF
D gene: .
clone size: .
J gene: TRBJ1-2
V gene: TRBV4-2

CDR3 DNA: TGTGCCAGCAAGAGTGGGGGGGCTGGGACCGGGGAGCTGTTTTTT
CDR3 protein: CASKSGGAGTGELFF
D gene: .
clone size: .
J gene: TRBJ2-2
V gene: TRBV6-5

CDR3 DNA: TGTGCCAGCGCCAGGGGTAATTCACCCCTCCACTTT
CDR3 protein: CASARGNSPLHF
D gene: .
clone size: few
J gene: TRBJ1-6
V gene: TRBV27